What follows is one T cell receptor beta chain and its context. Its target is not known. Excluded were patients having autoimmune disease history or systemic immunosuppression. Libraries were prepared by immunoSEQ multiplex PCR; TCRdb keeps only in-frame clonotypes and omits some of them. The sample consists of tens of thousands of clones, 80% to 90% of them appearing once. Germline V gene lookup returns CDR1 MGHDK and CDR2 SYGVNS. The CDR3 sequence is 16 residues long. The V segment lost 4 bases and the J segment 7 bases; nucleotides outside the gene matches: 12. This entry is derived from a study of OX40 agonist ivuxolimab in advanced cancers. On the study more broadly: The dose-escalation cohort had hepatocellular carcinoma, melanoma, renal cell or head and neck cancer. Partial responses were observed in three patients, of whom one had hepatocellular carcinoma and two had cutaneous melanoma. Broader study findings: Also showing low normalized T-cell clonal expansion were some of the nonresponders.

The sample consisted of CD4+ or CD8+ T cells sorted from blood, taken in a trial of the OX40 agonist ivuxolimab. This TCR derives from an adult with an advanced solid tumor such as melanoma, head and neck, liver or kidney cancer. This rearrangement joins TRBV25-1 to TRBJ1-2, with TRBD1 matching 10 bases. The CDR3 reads CASSASGTGAAGGYTF. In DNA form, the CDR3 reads TGTGCCAGCAGTGCATCCGGGACAGGGGCTGCAGGTGGCTACACCTTC.